A single sample is the source of the 6 T cell receptor beta chains below, sequenced in a study of blood T cell repertoires in COVID-19. Using immunoSEQ multiplex PCR, the repertoire was profiled, and TCRdb retains in-frame clones only, with some absent. The repertoire has over 150,000 clones, approximately 80% of them found once; the top ten carry roughly 6.9%. The sample was peripheral blood. The source of these receptors is a human donor with acute or convalescent COVID-19. The donor label of this sample is uncertain.

The sample holds one count of this clone. The chain couples TRBV7-6 to TRBJ2-1, with D tentatively TRBD2 (5 bases). Per germline, CDR1 SGHVS and CDR2 FNYEAQ. Trimming pared 5 bases from V and 5 bases from J, leaving 16 bases between. This CDR3 is 15 amino acids long. The CDR3 spells CASSGGVGSHNEQFF. DNA of the CDR3: TGTGCCAGCAGCGGAGGAGTCGGATCCCACAATGAGCAGTTCTTC. The whole variable domain, filled in from reference TRBV7-6 and TRBJ2-1, reads GAGVSQSPRYKVTKRGQDVALRCDPISGHVSLYWYRQALGQGPEFLTYFNYEAQQDKSGLPNDRFSAERPEGSISTLTIQRTEQRDSAMYRCASSGGVGSHNEQFFGPGTRLTVL.

The chain employs TRBV28 and TRBJ2-7; D is uncertain. The length of the CDR3 is 17 residues. The germline V gene encodes CDR1 MDHEN and CDR2 SYDVKM. V was clipped by 4 bases and J by 8 bases, with 27 bases between them. The CDR3 protein is CASSSRLVARRLYKQYF. CDR3 nucleotide sequence: TGTGCCAGCAGTTCCCGCCTTGTGGCCCGGCGGCTATACAAGCAGTACTTC.

A few counts support this clone. The CDR3 nucleotides read TGTGCCATCAGTGAGTCTGGCAGGGGGCTCACCGGGGAGCTGTTTTTT. Protein sequence: CAISESGRGLTGELFF. The V gene is TRBV10-3, the J gene TRBJ2-2, with 8 bases that match TRBD1. After removal of 0 bases from V and 4 bases from J, the junction contained 4 bases not matched to a gene. CDR3 length equals 16 residues. In germline, CDR1 is ENHRY, CDR2 SYGVKD.

V and J are TRBV7-9 and TRBJ2-5; the D gene is possibly TRBD2 (5 bases). In germline, CDR1 is SEHNR, CDR2 FQNEAQ (reference sequence). Trimming pared 6 bases from V and 5 bases from J, leaving 16 bases between. The CDR3 length is 14 residues. Here the CDR3 DNA reads TGTGCCAGCAGTCTAGCCGGCATGGGCGAGACCCAGTACTTC. Translation gives CASSLAGMGETQYF.

The rearrangement links TRBV19 to TRBJ2-7; 8 positions agree with TRBD1. CDR1 and CDR2 (germline): LNHDA, SQIVND (reference sequence). J was trimmed by 1 base and V by 0 bases; bases with no gene match: 5. This CDR3 spans 16 amino acids. The CDR3 is CASSIERTGISYEQYF. The CDR3 coding sequence is TGTGCCAGTAGTATAGAACGGACAGGGATATCCTACGAGCAGTACTTC.

The chain has TRBV28 and TRBJ2-7; 9 bases agree with TRBD2. Germline V CDR1 and CDR2: MDHEN, SYDVKM. The ends lost 6 bases at V and 1 base at J; junction bases unmatched: 4. CDR3 length: 14 residues. For the CDR3, the DNA is TGTGCCAGCAGATTTAGCGGGAGTTCCTACGAGCAGTACTTC. It is translated as CASRFSGSSYEQYF.